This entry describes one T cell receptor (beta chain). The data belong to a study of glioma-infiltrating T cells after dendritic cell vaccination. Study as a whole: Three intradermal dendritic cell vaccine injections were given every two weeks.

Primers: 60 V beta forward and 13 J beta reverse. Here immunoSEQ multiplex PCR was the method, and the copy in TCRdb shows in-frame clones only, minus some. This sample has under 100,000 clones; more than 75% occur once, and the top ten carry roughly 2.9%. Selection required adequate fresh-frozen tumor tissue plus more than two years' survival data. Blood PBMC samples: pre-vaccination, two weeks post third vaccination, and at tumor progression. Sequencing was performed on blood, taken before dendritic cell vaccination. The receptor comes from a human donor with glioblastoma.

The CDR3 nucleotides read TGTGCCAGCAGCTTCCTAGCGGCCAAAAACATTCAGTACTTC. This translates into CASSFLAAKNIQYF. V and J are TRBV11-3 and TRBJ2-4; D might be TRBD2 (6 bases). V was trimmed by 3 bases and J by 1 base, leaving 7 bases between them. The CDR3 loop spans 14 amino acids. CDR1 is SGHNT, CDR2 YENEEA, per germline. Combining the CDR3 with reference TRBV11-3 and TRBJ2-4 gives the whole variable domain EAGVVQSPRYKIIEKKQPVAFWCNPISGHNTLYWYLQNLGQGPELLIRYENEEAVDDSQLPKDRFSAERLKGVDSTLKIQPAELGDSAVYLCASSFLAAKNIQYFGAGTRLSVL.